This record covers a single T cell receptor beta chain. Its antigen remains unidentified. At one end, the junction sequence differs from germline, possibly due to a read error. Including the terminal cysteine and phenylalanine, the CDR3 comprises 13 residues. Here the CDR3 DNA is all that survives: 39 bases in frame from base 1. The germline V gene yields ENHRY for CDR1 and SYGVKD for CDR2. The data derive from a study of T cells of healthy individuals (dated by TCRdb to about 2018). Receptor amplification or capture employed 5' RACE. The instrument given in TCRdb is Illumina MiSeq. TCRdb reran the public reads through fastp at Q25 and MiXCR, keeping productive beta chains. Each CDR3 protein gets just one entry, which takes the most common genes and DNA from the rows behind it. In this sample the table shows about 96,000 distinct CDR3 sequences, under 20% of which occur a single time. The top ten constitute 6.2% of the sample.

In this chain, TRBV10-3 is recombined with TRBJ1-6, and TRBD1 may be the D gene, going by 6 matching bases. This sequence was found in a human donor in good health. Here the CDR3 is given as CAISPQGSSPLNF. The DNA sequence is TGTGCCATCAGCCCACAGGGTAGTTCACCCCTCAACTTT.